This TCR beta chain derives from a study of OX40 agonist ivuxolimab in advanced cancers. The CDR3 is made up of 13 amino acids. Germline assignment: CDR1 MDHEN and CDR2 SYDVKM. V gave up 2 bases and J gave up 6 bases, with 10 bases separating them. Blood sampling took place at baseline, cycle 4 day 1, and cycle 7 day 1. TCRdb's copy holds only in-frame clones and misses some; the assay was immunoSEQ multiplex PCR. This repertoire shows around 64,000 clones, about four fifths found once; its top ten account for 5%. The clonotype was recovered from an adult with an advanced solid tumor such as melanoma, head and neck, liver or kidney cancer. The sequencing here drew on CD4+ or CD8+ T cells sorted from blood, taken in a trial of the OX40 agonist ivuxolimab. The rearrangement joins TRBV28 to TRBJ1-1; D remains ambiguous. The CDR3: CASSLMGFAEAFF. In DNA form, the CDR3 reads TGTGCCAGCAGTTTAATGGGTTTCGCTGAAGCTTTCTTT.